This T cell receptor (beta chain) emerged from a study of technical replicates of blood from several donors. This clone was seen just once. The junction departs from the called germline gene at one end, perhaps through a read error. Germline CDR1 ENHRY, CDR2 SYGVKD. The CDR3 sequence is 13 residues long. Produced via immunoSEQ multiplex PCR; TCRdb's table is partial and in-frame only. This sample has 55,000 to 80,000 clones; 95% to 98% occur once, and the top ten carry about 0.16%. This sequence was found in a human donor in good health. The sequenced sample was T cells isolated from PBMCs. The genes are TRBV10-3 and TRBJ1-5, with TRBD1 identical over 7 bases. The CDR3 DNA follows: TGTGCCATCTGTGACAGGGACAATCAGCCCCAGCATTTT. Encoded protein: CAICDRDNQPQHF.